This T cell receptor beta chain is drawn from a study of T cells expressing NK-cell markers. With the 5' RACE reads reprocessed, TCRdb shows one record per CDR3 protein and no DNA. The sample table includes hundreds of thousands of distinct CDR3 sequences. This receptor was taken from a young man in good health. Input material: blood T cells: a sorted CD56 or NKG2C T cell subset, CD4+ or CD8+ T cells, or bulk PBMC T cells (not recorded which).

The CDR3 loop is CASQTGDHTGELFF. V is TRBV27 and J is TRBJ2-2; with no DNA, the TCRdb D assignment of TRBD1 cannot be verified. The V gene's germline CDR1 is MNHEY and CDR2 SMNVEV (reference sequence). This CDR3 contains 14 residues.